This T cell receptor beta chain derives from a study of identical twins. Study-level points and caveats: These conclusions were based on statistical analysis (cross-sectional, not following the same donors).

Germline assignment: CDR1 SGHRS and CDR2 YFSETQ. There are 15 residues in the CDR3. Trimming stripped 0 bases from V and 2 bases from J, with 11 bases between. TCRdb ran MiXCR on the 5' RACE reads and lists one entry per CDR3 protein. In the table there are some 500,000 distinct CDR3 sequences, 14% of which are singletons. On this clonotype itself: Its antigen is not known.

These data were likewise used in another study, on yellow fever vaccine responses in identical twins. As that study records: On the reported evidence, twins' vaccine T cell responses seemed partly convergent and partly personalized.

The sample was CD4+ T cells sorted from blood. The chain employs TRBV5-1 and TRBJ1-1; D is unclear. The TCR was taken from a woman aged 18-29 years in good health. For the CDR3, the DNA is TGCGCCAGCAGCTTGGGTCTATTAGGAAACACTGAAGCTTTCTTT. As protein: CASSLGLLGNTEAFF.